This T cell receptor (beta chain) came from a study of T cell changes during pregnancy in multiple sclerosis. In this sample, this clone turned up once. This CDR3 has 14 amino acids. Per germline, CDR1 SGHAT and CDR2 FQNNGV. V gave up 4 bases and J gave up 2 bases; unmatched junction bases: 5. Only in-frame clones appear in the TCRdb table, and some are missing; sequencing was by immunoSEQ multiplex PCR. This table has 67,000 or so clones, approximately 92% appearing once. This TCR came from a female donor in good health, enrolled as a control in a pregnancy study. The source was CD8+ T cells from peripheral blood mononuclear cells, collected in the third trimester of pregnancy. The chain employs TRBV11-2 and TRBJ2-7, with 7 bases fitting TRBD1. The CDR3 coding sequence is TGTGCCAGCAGCTCGACAGGGCTTGCCTACGAGCAGTACTTC. Its translation: CASSSTGLAYEQYF. The full variable domain, completed using reference TRBV11-2 and TRBJ2-7, is EAGVAQSPRYKIIEKRQSVAFWCNPISGHATLYWYQQILGQGPKLLIQFQNNGVVDDSQLPKDRFSAERLKGVDSTLKIQPAKLEDSAVYLCASSSTGLAYEQYFGPGTRLTVT.